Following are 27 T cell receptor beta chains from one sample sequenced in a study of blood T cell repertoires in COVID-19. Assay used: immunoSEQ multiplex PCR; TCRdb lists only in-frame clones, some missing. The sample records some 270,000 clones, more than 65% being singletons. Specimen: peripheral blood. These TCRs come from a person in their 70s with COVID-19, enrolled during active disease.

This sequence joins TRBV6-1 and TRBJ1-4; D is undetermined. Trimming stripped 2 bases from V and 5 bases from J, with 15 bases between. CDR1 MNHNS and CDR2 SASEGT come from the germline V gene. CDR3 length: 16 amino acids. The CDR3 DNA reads TGTGCCAGCAGTGAACCGGTTGTGACTCGGAATGAAAAACTGTTTTTT. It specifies CASSEPVVTRNEKLFF.

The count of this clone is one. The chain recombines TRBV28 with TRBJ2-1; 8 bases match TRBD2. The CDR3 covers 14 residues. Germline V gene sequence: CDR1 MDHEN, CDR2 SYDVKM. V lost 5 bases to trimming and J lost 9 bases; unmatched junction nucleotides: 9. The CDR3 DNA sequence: TGTGCCAGCAGTAATAGCGGGGACCCTATTGAGCAGTTCTTC. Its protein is CASSNSGDPIEQFF.

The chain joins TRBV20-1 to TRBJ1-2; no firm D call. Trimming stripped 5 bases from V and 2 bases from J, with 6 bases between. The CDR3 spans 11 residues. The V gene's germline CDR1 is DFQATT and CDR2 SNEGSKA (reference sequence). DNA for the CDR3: TGCAGTGCTGGGGAGAACTATGGCTACACCTTC. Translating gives CSAGENYGYTF.

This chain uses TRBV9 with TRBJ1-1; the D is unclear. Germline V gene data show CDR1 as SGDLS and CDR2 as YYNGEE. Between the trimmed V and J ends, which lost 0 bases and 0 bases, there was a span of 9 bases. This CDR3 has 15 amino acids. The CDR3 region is CASSVDSYMNTEAFF. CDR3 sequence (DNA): TGTGCCAGCAGCGTAGACAGCTACATGAACACTGAAGCTTTCTTT.

CDR3 in amino acids: CASSSPSSQGATQPQHF. The CDR3 nucleotides are TGTGCCAGCAGCTCCCCCTCTTCACAGGGGGCGACTCAGCCCCAGCATTTT. The gene calls are TRBV28 and TRBJ1-5, with 9 nucleotides matching TRBD1. The CDR3 has 17 residues. CDR1 is MDHEN, CDR2 SYDVKM, per germline. V dropped 6 bases and J dropped 6; count of bases not matched to a gene: 15.

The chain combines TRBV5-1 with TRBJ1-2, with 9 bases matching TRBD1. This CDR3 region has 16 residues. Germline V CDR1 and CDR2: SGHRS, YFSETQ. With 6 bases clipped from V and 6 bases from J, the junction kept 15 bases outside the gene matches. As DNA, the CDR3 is TGCGCCAGCAAGTTGACCCCCGGACAGGGGAATGATGGCTACACCTTC. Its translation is CASKLTPGQGNDGYTF.

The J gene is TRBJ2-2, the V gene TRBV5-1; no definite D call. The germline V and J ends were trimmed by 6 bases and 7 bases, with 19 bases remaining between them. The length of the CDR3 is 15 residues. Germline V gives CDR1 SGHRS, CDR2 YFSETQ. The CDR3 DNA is TGCGCCAGCAACCGCGACTTCACGGTGGGCGGGGAGCTGTTTTTT. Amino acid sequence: CASNRDFTVGGELFF. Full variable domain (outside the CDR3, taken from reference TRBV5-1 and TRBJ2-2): KAGVTQTPRYLIKTRGQQVTLSCSPISGHRSVSWYQQTPGQGLQFLFEYFSETQRNKGNFPGRFSGRQFSNSRSEMNVSTLELGDSALYLCASNRDFTVGGELFFGEGSRLTVL.

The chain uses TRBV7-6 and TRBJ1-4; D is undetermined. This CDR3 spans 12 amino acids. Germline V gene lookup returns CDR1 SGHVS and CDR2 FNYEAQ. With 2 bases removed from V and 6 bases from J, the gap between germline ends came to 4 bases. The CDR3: CASSLLDEKLFF. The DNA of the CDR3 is TGTGCCAGCAGCTTACTTGATGAAAAACTGTTTTTT. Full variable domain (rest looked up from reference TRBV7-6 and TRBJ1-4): GAGVSQSPRYKVTKRGQDVALRCDPISGHVSLYWYRQALGQGPEFLTYFNYEAQQDKSGLPNDRFSAERPEGSISTLTIQRTEQRDSAMYRCASSLLDEKLFFGSGTQLSVL.

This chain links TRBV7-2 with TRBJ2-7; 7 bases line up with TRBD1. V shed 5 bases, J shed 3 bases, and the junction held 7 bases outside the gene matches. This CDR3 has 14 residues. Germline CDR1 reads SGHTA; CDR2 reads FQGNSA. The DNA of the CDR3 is TGTGCCAGCAGCCCAATGACAGGGTACTACGAGCAGTACTTC. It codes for CASSPMTGYYEQYF.

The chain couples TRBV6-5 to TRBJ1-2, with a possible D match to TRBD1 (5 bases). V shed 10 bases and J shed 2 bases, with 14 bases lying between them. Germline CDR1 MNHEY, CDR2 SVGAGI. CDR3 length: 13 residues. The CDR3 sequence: CATRTPGNYGYTF. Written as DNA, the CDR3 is TGTGCCACCAGAACCCCAGGGAACTATGGCTACACCTTC.

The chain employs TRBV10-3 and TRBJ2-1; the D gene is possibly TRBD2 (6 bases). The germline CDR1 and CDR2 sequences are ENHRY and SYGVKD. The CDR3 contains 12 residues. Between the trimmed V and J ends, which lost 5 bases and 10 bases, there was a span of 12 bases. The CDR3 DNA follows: TGTGCCATCAGTCCCGGCGCGGGGGAGCAGTTCTTC. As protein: CAISPGAGEQFF.

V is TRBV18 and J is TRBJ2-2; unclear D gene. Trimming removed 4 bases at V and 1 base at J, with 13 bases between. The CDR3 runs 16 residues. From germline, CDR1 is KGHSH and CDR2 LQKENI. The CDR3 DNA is TGTGCCAGCTCACATGTATCGGCGGAGAACACCGGGGAGCTGTTTTTT. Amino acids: CASSHVSAENTGELFF.

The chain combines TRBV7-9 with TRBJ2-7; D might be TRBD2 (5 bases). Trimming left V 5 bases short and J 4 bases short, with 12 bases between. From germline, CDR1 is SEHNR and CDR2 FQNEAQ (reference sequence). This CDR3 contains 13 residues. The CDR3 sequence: CASSISGSYEQYF. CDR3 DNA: TGTGCCAGCAGCATCTCGGGGTCTTACGAGCAGTACTTC.

In nucleotides, the CDR3 is TGTGCCAGTGCCCGGGCGGGAGTGTACGAGCAGTACTTC. The encoded protein is CASARAGVYEQYF. The rearrangement joins TRBV3-1 (or the pseudogene TRBV3-2) to TRBJ2-7, with 7 positions matching TRBD2. This CDR3 comprises 13 residues. CDR1 LGHDT and CDR2 YNNKEL come from the germline V gene (reference sequence). V shed 9 bases, J shed 4 bases, and the junction held 9 bases outside the gene matches.

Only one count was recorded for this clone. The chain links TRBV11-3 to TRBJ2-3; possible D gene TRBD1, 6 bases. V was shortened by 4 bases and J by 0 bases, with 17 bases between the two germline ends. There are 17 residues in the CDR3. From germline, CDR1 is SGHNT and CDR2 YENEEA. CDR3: CASSSGVRGHSTDTQYF. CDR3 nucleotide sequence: TGTGCCAGCAGCTCCGGCGTAAGGGGACACAGCACAGATACGCAGTATTTT.

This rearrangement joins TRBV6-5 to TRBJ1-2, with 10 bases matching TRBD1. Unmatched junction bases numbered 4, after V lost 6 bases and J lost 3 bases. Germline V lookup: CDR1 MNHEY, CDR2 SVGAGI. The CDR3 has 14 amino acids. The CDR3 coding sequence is TGTGCCAGCAGACGGACAGGGGGAGACTATGGCTACACCTTC. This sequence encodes CASRRTGGDYGYTF.

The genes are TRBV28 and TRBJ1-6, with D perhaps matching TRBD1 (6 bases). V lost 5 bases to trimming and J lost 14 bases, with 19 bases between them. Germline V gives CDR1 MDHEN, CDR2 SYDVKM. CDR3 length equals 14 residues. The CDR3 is CASSLNRERGTLHF. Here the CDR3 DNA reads TGTGCCAGCAGTCTAAACAGGGAGAGGGGCACCCTCCACTTT.

The CDR3 DNA sequence: TGTGCCAGCAGAGCGTTGCGGGAGTTACCTAGAAGGGGGCAGTTCTTC. This gives the protein CASRALRELPRRGQFF. The rearrangement links TRBV11-2 to TRBJ2-1, with 7 bases identical to TRBD2. Germline V gene data show CDR1 as SGHAT and CDR2 as FQNNGV. The CDR3 contains 16 residues. Losses at the gene ends were 6 bases for V and 12 bases for J; bases not matched to a gene: 20.

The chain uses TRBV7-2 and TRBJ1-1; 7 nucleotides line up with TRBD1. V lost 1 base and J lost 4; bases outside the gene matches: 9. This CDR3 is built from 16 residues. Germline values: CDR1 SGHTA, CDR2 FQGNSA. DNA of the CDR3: TGTGCCAGCAGCTTAGAGTCGCTAGGGGGCGGCACTGAAGCTTTCTTT. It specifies CASSLESLGGGTEAFF.

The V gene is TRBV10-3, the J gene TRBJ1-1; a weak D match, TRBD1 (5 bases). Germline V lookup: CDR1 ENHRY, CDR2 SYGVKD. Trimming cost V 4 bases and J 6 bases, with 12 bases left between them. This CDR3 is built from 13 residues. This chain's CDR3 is CAISVAGMAEAFF. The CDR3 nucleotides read TGTGCCATCAGTGTAGCAGGGATGGCTGAAGCTTTCTTT.

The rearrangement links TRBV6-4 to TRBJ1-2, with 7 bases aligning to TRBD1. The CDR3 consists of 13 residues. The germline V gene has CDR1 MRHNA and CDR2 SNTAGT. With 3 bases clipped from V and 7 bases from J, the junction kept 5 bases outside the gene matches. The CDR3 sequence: CASSEEQGFGYTF. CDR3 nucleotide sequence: TGTGCCAGCAGTGAAGAACAGGGGTTTGGCTACACCTTC.

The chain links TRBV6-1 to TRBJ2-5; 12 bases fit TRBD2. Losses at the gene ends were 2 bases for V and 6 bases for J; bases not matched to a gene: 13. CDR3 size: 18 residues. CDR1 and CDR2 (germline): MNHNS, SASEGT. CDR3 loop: CASSEIASGGAVSQTQYF. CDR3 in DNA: TGTGCCAGCAGTGAAATCGCTAGCGGGGGGGCCGTTAGTCAGACCCAGTACTTC.

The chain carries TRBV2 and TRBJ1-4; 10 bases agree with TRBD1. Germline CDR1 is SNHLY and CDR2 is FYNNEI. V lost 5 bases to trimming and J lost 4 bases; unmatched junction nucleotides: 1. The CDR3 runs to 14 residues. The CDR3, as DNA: TGTGCCAGCAGTCGGGACAGGGGTAATGAAAAACTGTTTTTT. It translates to CASSRDRGNEKLFF.

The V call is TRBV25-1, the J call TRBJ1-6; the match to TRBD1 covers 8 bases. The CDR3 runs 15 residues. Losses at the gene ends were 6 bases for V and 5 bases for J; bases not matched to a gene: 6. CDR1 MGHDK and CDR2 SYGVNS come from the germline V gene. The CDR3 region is CASRLRTGHNSPLHF. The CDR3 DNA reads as TGTGCCAGCAGGTTGAGGACAGGGCATAATTCACCCCTCCACTTT.

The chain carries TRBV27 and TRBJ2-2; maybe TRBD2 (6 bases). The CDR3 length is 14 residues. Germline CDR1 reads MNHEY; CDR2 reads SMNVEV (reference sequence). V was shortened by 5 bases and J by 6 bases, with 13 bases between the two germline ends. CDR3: CASSITGLPGELFF. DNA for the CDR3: TGTGCCAGCAGTATAACCGGACTACCCGGGGAGCTGTTTTTT.

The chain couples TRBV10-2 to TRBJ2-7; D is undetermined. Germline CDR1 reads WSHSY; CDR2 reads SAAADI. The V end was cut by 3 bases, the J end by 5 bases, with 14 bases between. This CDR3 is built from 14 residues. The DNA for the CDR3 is TGCGCCAGCAGTGAAAGTTTCAGGTCAAACGAGCAGTACTTC. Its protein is CASSESFRSNEQYF.

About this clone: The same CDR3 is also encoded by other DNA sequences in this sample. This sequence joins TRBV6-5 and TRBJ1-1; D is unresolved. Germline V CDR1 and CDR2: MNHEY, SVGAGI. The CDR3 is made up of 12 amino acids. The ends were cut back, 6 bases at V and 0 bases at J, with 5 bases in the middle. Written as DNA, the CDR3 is TGTGCCAGCAGGGCAGTGAACACTGAAGCTTTCTTT. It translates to CASRAVNTEAFF.